The rows below give T cell receptor beta chains drawn from one sample of a study of cytomegalovirus exposure and HLA in healthy donors. Measured with immunoSEQ multiplex PCR; TCRdb has only the in-frame clones, and not every one. Of 150,000 to 200,000 clones in the sample, roughly four fifths were seen once. The sample taken for sequencing was PBMCs. Receptors originate from a woman aged 18-30 years in good health and CMV-seronegative. The CDR3 runs from the conserved cysteine through the conserved F or W. A D gene is named only where the DNA matches it firmly. For some rows the clone size is stated as once, few or many, or as a class when expanded; others skip it.

j_call d_call cdr3_length clone_size v_call cdr3_aa cdr3_nt
TRBJ2-3 TRBD2 19 NA TRBV10-3 CAISDRGLAGLTYTDTQYF TGTGCCATCAGTGATAGGGGACTAGCGGGACTTACCTACACAGATACGCAGTATTTT
TRBJ2-7 NA 15 NA TRBV7-9 CASSLSGSFAYEQYF TGTGCCAGCAGCTTAAGCGGTTCCTTCGCCTACGAGCAGTACTTC
TRBJ1-4 NA 13 NA TRBV18 CASSRAGDEKLFF TGTGCCAGCTCACGGGCAGGGGATGAAAAACTGTTTTTT
TRBJ1-1 NA 15 NA TRBV5-6 CASSRVGYLNTEAFF TGTGCCAGCAGCCGGGTCGGGTACTTGAACACTGAAGCTTTCTTT
TRBJ2-7 TRBD1 15 NA TRBV4-2 CASSQAGDRDYEQYF TGTGCCAGCAGCCAAGCAGGGGACAGGGACTACGAGCAGTACTTC
TRBJ2-7 NA 17 NA TRBV14 CASSQVMGDAGNYEQYF TGTGCCAGCAGCCAAGTTATGGGCGACGCAGGGAACTACGAGCAGTACTTC
TRBJ1-1 NA 13 NA TRBV6-5 CASSYRQGRKAFF TGTGCCAGCAGTTACCGTCAGGGGAGAAAAGCTTTCTTT
TRBJ1-2 TRBD1 14 NA TRBV6-5 CASSYSTGFYGYTF TGTGCCAGCAGTTACTCGACAGGGTTCTATGGCTACACCTTC
TRBJ2-3 TRBD1 15 NA TRBV19 CASSSRDRDHVAQYF TGTGCCAGTAGTAGTCGGGACAGGGATCATGTTGCGCAGTATTTT
TRBJ2-7 TRBD1 16 once TRBV9 CASSALPGQPFYEQYF TGTGCCAGCAGCGCCCTGCCGGGACAGCCTTTCTACGAGCAGTACTTC
TRBJ1-6 TRBD1 15 NA TRBV2 CASREKTGTNSPLHF TGTGCCAGCAGAGAAAAGACAGGGACGAATTCACCCCTCCACTTT
TRBJ2-3 TRBD2 18 NA TRBV4-1 CASSQEVGLAGGSYTQYF TGCGCCAGCAGCCAAGAAGTGGGACTAGCGGGGGGATCCTATACGCAGTATTTT
TRBJ1-2 NA 15 few TRBV7-9 CASSLAWTVFYGYTF TGTGCCAGCAGCTTAGCTTGGACAGTCTTCTATGGCTACACCTTC
TRBJ1-2 TRBD1 14 NA TRBV28 CASRGQGRNYGYTF TGTGCCAGCAGAGGACAGGGCAGGAACTATGGCTACACCTTC
TRBJ2-1 TRBD2 15 NA TRBV4-1 CASSQAGGLNNEQFF TGCGCCAGCAGCCAGGCGGGGGGGCTCAACAATGAGCAGTTCTTC
TRBJ1-2 TRBD1 14 NA TRBV5-1 CASSSGQALSGYTF TGCGCCAGCAGCTCGGGACAGGCTCTCAGTGGCTACACCTTC
TRBJ2-1 NA 12 NA TRBV30 CAWSGGGDEQFF TGTGCCTGGAGTGGGGGGGGCGATGAGCAGTTCTTC
TRBJ1-5 NA 13 NA TRBV29-1 CSVAAQINQPQHF TGCAGCGTTGCGGCACAGATCAATCAGCCCCAGCATTTT
TRBJ2-5 TRBD2 15 NA TRBV7-8 CASSLSGLAGETQYF TGTGCCAGCAGCTTATCGGGACTAGCGGGAGAGACCCAGTACTTC
TRBJ2-7 TRBD1 16 NA TRBV10-3 CAISEGQGALAYEQYF TGTGCCATCAGTGAGGGACAGGGGGCGCTCGCCTACGAGCAGTACTTC
TRBJ2-7 TRBD1 15 NA TRBV7-6 CASSSPGTGSHEQYF TGTGCCAGCAGCTCGCCCGGGACAGGGTCCCACGAGCAGTACTTC
TRBJ2-7 NA 16 once TRBV7-8 CASSKERLGAYYEQYF TGTGCCAGCAGCAAAGAACGTTTAGGGGCCTACTACGAGCAGTACTTC
TRBJ1-2 NA 12 NA TRBV28 CASSLALRSYTF TGTGCCAGCAGTTTAGCCTTGCGAAGCTACACCTTC
TRBJ1-6 TRBD1 14 NA TRBV6-1 CASSEDRGGSPLHF TGTGCCAGCAGTGAGGACAGGGGAGGCTCACCCCTCCACTTT
TRBJ1-1 NA 13 NA TRBV5-1 CASSKGRDTEAFF TGCGCCAGCAGCAAGGGGCGCGACACTGAAGCTTTCTTT
TRBJ2-7 NA 15 NA TRBV4-1 CASSQGGRGSYEQYF TGCGCCAGCAGCCAAGGAGGGCGTGGAAGCTACGAGCAGTACTTC
TRBJ2-5 NA 18 NA TRBV10-3 CAISGGERTAIVAETQYF TGTGCCATCAGCGGAGGCGAGAGGACAGCAATAGTTGCCGAGACCCAGTACTTC
TRBJ1-5 NA 13 NA TRBV18 CASSERGGQPQHF TGTGCCAGCTCCGAGCGGGGTGGTCAGCCCCAGCATTTT